The clone carrying this T cell receptor (beta chain) was seen ten or more times. The CDR3 is 14 amino acids. The V gene's germline CDR1 is MDHEN and CDR2 SYDVKM. The V gene end was trimmed by 5 bases and the J gene end by 3 bases; junction bases not matched to a gene: 5. Method: immunoSEQ multiplex PCR; TCRdb's copy keeps in-frame clones and lacks some. The table records tens of thousands of clones, around 80% of them present only once. The data are from a study of OX40 agonist ivuxolimab in advanced cancers. The specimen comprised CD4+ or CD8+ T cells sorted from blood, sampled in a trial of the OX40 agonist ivuxolimab. The sequence was collected from an adult with an advanced solid tumor such as melanoma, head and neck, liver or kidney cancer. The chain is built from TRBV28 and TRBJ2-7; 9 bases match TRBD1. CDR3 sequence (DNA): TGTGCCAGCAGTCCGGGACAGGGTGACTACGAGCAGTACTTC. Protein: CASSPGQGDYEQYF.